This TCR beta chain originates from a study of blood T cells in healthy people across ages. General study results and limits: Age brought a roughly linear fall in TCR beta diversity measured per million T cells. When set beside aged donors, long-lived donors presented more naive CD4+ cells and higher diversity.

Alongside a J-beta primer mix, a sample-barcoded 5' primer served in a second PCR lasting 7 to 11 cycles. From the 5' RACE reads, TCRdb called clonotypes with MiXCR, one entry per CDR3 protein. The sample yields about 780,000 distinct CDR3 sequences, about 46% seen once. The germline V gene has CDR1 SGHRS and CDR2 YFSETQ. The CDR3 is made up of 14 amino acids. V lost 4 bases to trimming and J lost 3 bases, with 13 bases between them. Whenever a sample was processed, at least 6 million PBMCs were isolated. Concerning this clonotype: The antigen remains unidentified.

This chain joins TRBV5-1 and TRBJ1-2; a possible D gene is TRBD1 (6 bases). Specimen: blood. This clonotype originated in a man older than 75 in good health. CDR3 loop: CASSPPRTDYGYTF. CDR3 DNA: TGCGCCAGCAGCCCACCCCGGACAGACTATGGCTACACCTTC.